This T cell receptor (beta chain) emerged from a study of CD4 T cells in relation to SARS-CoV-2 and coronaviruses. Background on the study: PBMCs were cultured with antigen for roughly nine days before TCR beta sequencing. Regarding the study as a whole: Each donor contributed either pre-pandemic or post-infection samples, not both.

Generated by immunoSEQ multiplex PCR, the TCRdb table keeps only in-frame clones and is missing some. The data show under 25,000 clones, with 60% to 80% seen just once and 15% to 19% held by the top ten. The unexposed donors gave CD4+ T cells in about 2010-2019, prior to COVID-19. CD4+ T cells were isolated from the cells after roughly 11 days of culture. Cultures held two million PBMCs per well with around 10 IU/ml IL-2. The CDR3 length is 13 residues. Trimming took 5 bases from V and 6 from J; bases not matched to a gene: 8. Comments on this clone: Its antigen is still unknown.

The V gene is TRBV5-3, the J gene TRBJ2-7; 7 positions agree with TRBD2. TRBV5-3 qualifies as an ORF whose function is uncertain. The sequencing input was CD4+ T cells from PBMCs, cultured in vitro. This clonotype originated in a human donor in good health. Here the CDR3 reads CARRLREATEQYF. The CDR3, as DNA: TGTGCCAGAAGGCTACGGGAGGCGACCGAGCAGTACTTC.